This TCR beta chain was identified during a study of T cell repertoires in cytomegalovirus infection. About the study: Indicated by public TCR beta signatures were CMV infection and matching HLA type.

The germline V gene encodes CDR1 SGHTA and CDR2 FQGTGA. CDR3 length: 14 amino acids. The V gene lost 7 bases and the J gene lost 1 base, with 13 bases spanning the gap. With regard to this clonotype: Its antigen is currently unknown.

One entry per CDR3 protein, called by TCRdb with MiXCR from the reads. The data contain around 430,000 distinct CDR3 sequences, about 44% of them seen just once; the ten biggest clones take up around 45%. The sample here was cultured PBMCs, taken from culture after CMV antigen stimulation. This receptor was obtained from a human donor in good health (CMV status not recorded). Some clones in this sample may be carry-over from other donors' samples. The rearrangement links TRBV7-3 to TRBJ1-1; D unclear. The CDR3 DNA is TGTGCCAGCACCTCGGACTGGGGGAACACTGAAGCTTTCTTT. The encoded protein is CASTSDWGNTEAFF.